A selection of T cell receptor beta chains follows, all from one sample in a study of spatial heterogeneity in lung cancer. TCRdb reanalysed the 5' RACE reads using MiXCR and keeps one entry per CDR3 protein. This sample yields tens of thousands of distinct CDR3 sequences, of which about an eighth are seen a single time; more than 25% belongs to the top ten. This specimen consisted of PBMCs, obtained at follow-up. The source is a male donor with early-stage non-small cell lung cancer. The CDR3 runs from the conserved cysteine through the conserved F or W. D genes are given only for firm matches. Size tells how often a clone was seen (once, few, many) or the class of an expanded clone, and some rows leave it out.

clone size	D gene	J gene	V gene	CDR3 DNA	CDR3 protein
many	.	TRBJ1-1	TRBV7-6	TGTGCCAGCAGCCTACAGGGTAACACTGAAGCTTTCTTT	CASSLQGNTEAFF
many	.	TRBJ1-2	TRBV5-5	TGTGCCAGCAGCTTGTCCCCCATGGGGGGCTACACCTTC	CASSLSPMGGYTF
few	.	TRBJ2-3	TRBV20-1	TGCAGTGCTAGAGAGCCGGGACCCCACACAGATACGCAGTATTTT	CSAREPGPHTDTQYF
.	.	TRBJ2-3	TRBV6-5	TGTGCCACCGGTGGGTCAGATACGCAGTATTTT	CATGGSDTQYF
few	.	TRBJ1-1	TRBV7-2	TGTGCCAGCTCCCCTGGGGGCATCGGGAACACTGAAGCTTTCTTT	CASSPGGIGNTEAFF
many	TRBD1	TRBJ2-7	TRBV7-2	TGTGCCAGCAGCCCCAGACAGGGGGCGGGCGAGCAGTACTTC	CASSPRQGAGEQYF
many	.	TRBJ1-5	TRBV2	TGTGCCAGCAGTGAAGAGGGACGGAATAGCAATCAGCCCCAGCATTTT	CASSEEGRNSNQPQHF
.	TRBD2	TRBJ2-3	TRBV5-1	TGCGCCAGCAGCTTGGAAGCGGGAGGGCCCTTTGCGGATACGCAGTATTTT	CASSLEAGGPFADTQYF
.	TRBD1	TRBJ1-1	TRBV2	TGTGCCAGCAGTGAAATGGGGACAGGGGACACTGAAGCTTTCTTT	CASSEMGTGDTEAFF
many	.	TRBJ2-1	TRBV14	TGTGCCAGCAGCCTCTCGCATAGGAATGAGCAGTTCTTC	CASSLSHRNEQFF
once	.	TRBJ2-2	TRBV12-3/TRBV12-4	TGTGCCAGCAGGTTCCCAAGAACCTCCGGGGAGCTGTTTTTT	CASRFPRTSGELFF
.	TRBD1	TRBJ1-2	TRBV28	TGTGCCAGCAGTAACACAGGGGAGGAGGACTATGGCTACACCTTC	CASSNTGEEDYGYTF
few	TRBD1	TRBJ2-7	TRBV15	TGTGCCACCAGCAGAGACCAAACCGGACAGGGTTTTTACGAGCAGTACTTC	CATSRDQTGQGFYEQYF
.	.	TRBJ2-3	TRBV14	TGTGCCAGCAGCCAAGATCCGGGTATAGATACGCAGTATTTT	CASSQDPGIDTQYF
few	TRBD1	TRBJ2-2	TRBV7-6	TGTGCCAGCAGCTTCTCGACAGGGATTCCCACCGGGGAGCTGTTTTTT	CASSFSTGIPTGELFF
.	TRBD2	TRBJ2-5	TRBV5-1	TGCGCCAGCAGCCACGGGACTAGCGGTGAAGAGACCCAGTACTTC	CASSHGTSGEETQYF
once	TRBD1	TRBJ1-2	TRBV4-3	TGCGCCAGCAGCCAAGATCCCCCGGGACAGGGCATCTATGGCTACACCTTC	CASSQDPPGQGIYGYTF
.	TRBD2	TRBJ2-5	TRBV6-2/TRBV6-3	TGTGCCAGCAGTTACTCGACTAGCGGGAGCAAGACCCAGTACTTC	CASSYSTSGSKTQYF
.	TRBD1	TRBJ1-1	TRBV25-1	TGTGCCAGCAGTGTGACAGGGATCCCTGAAGCTTTCTTT	CASSVTGIPEAFF
many	TRBD1	TRBJ2-7	TRBV7-2	TGTGCCAGCAGCCTGGGACAGGGCCGCGAGCAGTACTTC	CASSLGQGREQYF
.	.	TRBJ1-2	TRBV6-5	TGTGCCAGCAGGTCCTCCGGGATTAACTATGGCTACACCTTC	CASRSSGINYGYTF
many	.	TRBJ2-6	TRBV7-9	TGTGCCAGCAGGGAAAAAGGACGTGATGGGGCCAACGTCCTGACTTTC	CASREKGRDGANVLTF
.	TRBD2	TRBJ2-1	TRBV7-6	TGTGCCAGCAGCTTAGGCGGGAGCTGGAATGAGCAGTTCTTC	CASSLGGSWNEQFF
.	.	TRBJ1-1	TRBV20-1	TGCAGTGCTAGAGATGGGAGTACCACTGAAGCTTTCTTT	CSARDGSTTEAFF
few	.	TRBJ1-1	TRBV7-8	TGTGCCAGCAGCTTAGCCCGGGGACGGTGGACTGAAGCTTTCTTT	CASSLARGRWTEAFF
.	.	TRBJ2-7	TRBV30	TGTGCCTGGAGTGTTGCAGGGGGGTACGAGCAGTACTTC	CAWSVAGGYEQYF
.	.	TRBJ1-2	TRBV12-3/TRBV12-4	TGTGCCAGCAGTGTGGGAGTTAACTATGGCTACACCTTC	CASSVGVNYGYTF
many	.	TRBJ2-7	TRBV27	TGTGCCAGCAGTTTAAGCCGACAGTATAATAAGCAGTACTTC	CASSLSRQYNKQYF
many	TRBD2	TRBJ2-7	TRBV20-1	TGCAGTGCTAGTATGGGACTAGCGGGACGCGAGCAGTACTTC	CSASMGLAGREQYF
few	TRBD2	TRBJ2-1	TRBV18	TGTGCCAGCTCACCGGGGACTAGCCGCCAGTATGAGCAGTTCTTC	CASSPGTSRQYEQFF
many	TRBD1	TRBJ2-1	TRBV29-1	TGCAGCGTCCCGAGGACAGGGGTTTACAATGAGCAGTTCTTC	CSVPRTGVYNEQFF
many	.	TRBJ2-2	TRBV29-1	TGCAGCGTACTCCACCCTCAGGACACCGGGGAGCTGTTTTTT	CSVLHPQDTGELFF
many	TRBD2	TRBJ2-6	TRBV25-1	TGTGCCAGCAGTGCCCAAGGACTAGCGGGCTCTTGGGCCAACGTCCCGACTTTC	CASSAQGLAGSWANVPTF
many	.	TRBJ2-1	TRBV5-1	TGCGCCAGCAGCTTGACCGCCCCTAAGTACAATGAGCAGTTCTTC	CASSLTAPKYNEQFF
many	.	TRBJ2-1	TRBV6-5	TGTGCCAGCACCTCCTTAGCCCCCGAACCCTACAATGAGCAGTTCTTC	CASTSLAPEPYNEQFF
many	.	TRBJ2-2	TRBV27	TGTGCCAGCAGCCAGGGGCCCGGGGAGCTGTTTTTT	CASSQGPGELFF
many	TRBD2	TRBJ2-5	TRBV28	TGTGCCAGCGGACTAGTCGGGGAGACCCAGTACTTC	CASGLVGETQYF
many	TRBD2	TRBJ2-7	TRBV7-2	TGTGCCAGCAGCCCCAGGCGGGAGGGCTACGAGCAGTACTTC	CASSPRREGYEQYF
many	.	TRBJ2-7	TRBV15	TGTGCCACCAGCAGATACGGGGCCTACGAGCAGTACTTC	CATSRYGAYEQYF
many	TRBD1	TRBJ1-2	TRBV12-3/TRBV12-4	TGTGCCAGCAGTTCCGGGACAGTAAGCGGCTACACCTTC	CASSSGTVSGYTF
many	TRBD2	TRBJ2-5	TRBV6-6	TGTGCCAGCAGTTCGCAGACTAGCGGGAGTGAGACCCAGTACTTC	CASSSQTSGSETQYF
few	TRBD2	TRBJ2-7	TRBV20-1	TGCAGTGCTTGGTCGGGAGGGCCGCCCTACGAGCAGTACTTC	CSAWSGGPPYEQYF
many	.	TRBJ2-5	TRBV12-3/TRBV12-4	TGTGCCAGCAGTTTCAAAGAGACCCAGTACTTC	CASSFKETQYF
many	TRBD2	TRBJ2-2	TRBV6-2/TRBV6-3	TGTGCCAGCGGAACCGGGACTAGTTCGTTCACCGGGGAGCTGTTTTTT	CASGTGTSSFTGELFF
.	.	TRBJ1-2	TRBV6-6	TGTGCCAGCAGGGACAGCCTCACCTATGGCTACACCTTC	CASRDSLTYGYTF